What follows are 17 T cell receptor beta chains derived from one specimen sequenced in a study of T cells expressing NK-cell markers (dated by TCRdb to the early 2020s). Receptor amplification or capture employed 5' RACE. Sequencing instrument: Illumina HiSeq 2000. One entry per CDR3 protein sequence results from the TCRdb reprocessing of the reads, with DNA left out. The table kept for this sample lists roughly 450,000 distinct CDR3 sequences. 1.4% of the sample comes from the top ten. What was sequenced was blood T cells: a sorted CD56 or NKG2C T cell subset, CD4+ or CD8+ T cells, or bulk PBMC T cells (not recorded which). Every receptor here comes from a woman aged 45-65 years in good health. Donor details come from another sample of the same person, matched by shared clones.

V gene TRBV9 combines with J gene TRBJ2-4. The V gene's germline CDR1 is SGDLS and CDR2 YYNGEE. The CDR3 spans 15 residues. CDR3 sequence: CASSLGHRAKNIQYF.

This rearrangement joins TRBV6-5 to TRBJ2-2; checking the TCRdb D call of TRBD2 is not possible without DNA. The CDR3 has 20 residues. In germline, CDR1 is MNHEY, CDR2 SVGAGI. Here the CDR3 reads CASSYSRSGAGVRRTGELFF.

The chain has TRBV7-2 and TRBJ2-4; TCRdb selects TRBD1, and the lack of DNA leaves this call unchecked. CDR3 size: 19 residues. Germline CDR1 reads SGHTA; CDR2 reads FQGNSA. CDR3 in amino acids: CASSPPRDRGRVAKNIQYF.

The V gene is TRBV13, the J gene TRBJ2-1. Germline CDR1 reads PRHDT; CDR2 reads FYEKMQ (reference sequence). The CDR3 consists of 13 residues. The CDR3 loop is CASSFTGANEQFF.

The CDR3 loop reads CASSDKVQGADTQYF. The chain recombines TRBV6-1 with TRBJ2-3; TCRdb reports TRBD1, a call that lacks DNA to check it against. CDR3 size: 15 residues. Per germline, CDR1 MNHNS and CDR2 SASEGT.

The chain combines TRBV5-1 with TRBJ2-1; TCRdb names TRBD1, which stays unverified in the absence of DNA. CDR3 length: 16 amino acids. Per the germline V gene, CDR1 is SGHRS and CDR2 is YFSETQ. CDR3 sequence: CASSLGLGTGEGEQFF.

The chain couples TRBV11-2 to TRBJ2-5; as DNA is missing, the TRBD2 call by TCRdb cannot be tested. The CDR3 is made up of 15 amino acids. Germline lookup yields CDR1 SGHAT and CDR2 FQNNGV. CDR3 region: CASSLDGKAGETQYF.

V gene TRBV20-1 combines with J gene TRBJ1-4. Germline values: CDR1 DFQATT, CDR2 SNEGSKA (reference sequence). This CDR3 comprises 14 residues. The CDR3: CSASQSRNNEKLFF.

The chain is built from TRBV7-2 and TRBJ2-1; TCRdb outputs TRBD1, but without DNA this stays unchecked. The germline V gene has CDR1 SGHTA and CDR2 FQGNSA. The CDR3 runs 15 residues. CDR3 sequence: CASSLVQGGYNEQFF.

The chain's CDR3 is CAISEGGRGEQYF. The rearrangement uses TRBV10-3 and TRBJ2-7; TCRdb selects TRBD1, and the lack of DNA leaves this call unchecked. CDR3 size: 13 residues. Germline V CDR1 and CDR2: ENHRY, SYGVKD.

The chain couples TRBV12-3 or TRBV12-4 to TRBJ2-5; the TCRdb call, TRBD2, lacks DNA for checking. This CDR3 contains 13 residues. CDR3 region: CASSLPRGETQYF.

The V call is TRBV6-1, the J call TRBJ2-6; checking the TCRdb D call of TRBD2 is not possible without DNA. Per germline, CDR1 MNHNS and CDR2 SASEGT. CDR3 length: 15 residues. The CDR3 protein is CASSERRAGANVLTF.

The J gene is TRBJ1-6, the V gene TRBV12-3 or TRBV12-4. This CDR3 spans 15 amino acids. This CDR3 is CASSTDPVNNSPLHF.

This chain links TRBV7-8 with TRBJ2-4. Looked up from germline, CDR1 is SGHVS and CDR2 is FQNEAQ. The CDR3 extends over 15 amino acids. CDR3 in amino acids: CASSLGGQEKNIQYF.

The CDR3: CASSLDAYNSPLHF. The chain has TRBV5-1 and TRBJ1-6. CDR1 SGHRS and CDR2 YFSETQ come from the germline V gene. CDR3 size: 14 residues.

CDR3: CASTLAGVPSYNEQFF. This chain links TRBV27 with TRBJ2-1; TCRdb's D gene call, TRBD2, goes unchecked for lack of DNA. This CDR3 is built from 16 residues. Germline loops: CDR1 MNHEY, CDR2 SMNVEV (reference sequence).

The genes are TRBV4-1 and TRBJ2-2; TCRdb designates TRBD1, a call that cannot be tested without DNA. The CDR3 has 15 residues. Per germline, CDR1 MGHRA and CDR2 YSYEKL. The chain's CDR3 is CASSQRRQGFGELFF.